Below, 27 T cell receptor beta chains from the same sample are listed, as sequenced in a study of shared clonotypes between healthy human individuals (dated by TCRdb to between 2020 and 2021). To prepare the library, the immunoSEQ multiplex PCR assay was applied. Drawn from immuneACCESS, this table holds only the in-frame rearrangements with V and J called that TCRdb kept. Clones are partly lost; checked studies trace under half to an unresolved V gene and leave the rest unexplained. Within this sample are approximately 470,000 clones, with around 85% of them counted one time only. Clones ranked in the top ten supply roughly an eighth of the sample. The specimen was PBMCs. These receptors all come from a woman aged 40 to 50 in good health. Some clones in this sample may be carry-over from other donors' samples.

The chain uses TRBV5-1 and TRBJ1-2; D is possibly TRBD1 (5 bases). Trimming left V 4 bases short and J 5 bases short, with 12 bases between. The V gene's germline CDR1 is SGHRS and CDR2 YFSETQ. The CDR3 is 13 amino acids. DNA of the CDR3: TGCGCCAGCAGCGCCGCTGGGGGTTATGGCTACACCTTC. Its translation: CASSAAGGYGYTF. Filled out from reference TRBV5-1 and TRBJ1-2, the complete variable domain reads KAGVTQTPRYLIKTRGQQVTLSCSPISGHRSVSWYQQTPGQGLQFLFEYFSETQRNKGNFPGRFSGRQFSNSRSEMNVSTLELGDSALYLCASSAAGGYGYTFGSGTRLTVV.

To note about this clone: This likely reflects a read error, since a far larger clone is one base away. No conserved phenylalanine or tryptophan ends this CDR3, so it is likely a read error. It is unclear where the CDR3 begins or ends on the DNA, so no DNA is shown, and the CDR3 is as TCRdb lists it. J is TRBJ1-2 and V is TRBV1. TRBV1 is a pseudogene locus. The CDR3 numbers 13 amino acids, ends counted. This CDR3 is CTSIVRKTYGYTL.

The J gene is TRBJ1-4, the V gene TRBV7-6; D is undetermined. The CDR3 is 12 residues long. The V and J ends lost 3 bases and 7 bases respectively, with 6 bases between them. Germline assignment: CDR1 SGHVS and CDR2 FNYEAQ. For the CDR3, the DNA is TGTGCCAGCAGCTTGTGGGGTGAAAAACTGTTTTTT. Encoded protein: CASSLWGEKLFF.

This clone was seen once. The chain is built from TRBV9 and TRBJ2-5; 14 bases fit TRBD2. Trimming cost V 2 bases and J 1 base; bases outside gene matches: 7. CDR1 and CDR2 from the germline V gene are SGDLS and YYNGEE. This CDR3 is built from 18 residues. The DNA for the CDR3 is TGTGCCAGCAGCGTGGGACTAGCGGGAGAAGGCCTCCAAGAGACCCAGTACTTC. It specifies CASSVGLAGEGLQETQYF.

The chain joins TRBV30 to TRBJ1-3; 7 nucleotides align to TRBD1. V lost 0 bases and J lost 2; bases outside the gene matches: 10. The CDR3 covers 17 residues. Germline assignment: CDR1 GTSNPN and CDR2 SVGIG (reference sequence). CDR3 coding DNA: TGTGCCTGGAGTGTATCTCTCACACAGGGGACTGGAAACACCATATATTTT. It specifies CAWSVSLTQGTGNTIYF. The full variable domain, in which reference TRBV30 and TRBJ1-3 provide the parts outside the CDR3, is SQTIHQWPATLVQPVGSPLSLECTVEGTSNPNLYWYRQAAGRGLQLLFYSVGIGQISSEVPQNLSASRPQDRQFILSSKKLLLSDSGFYLCAWSVSLTQGTGNTIYFGEGSWLTVV.

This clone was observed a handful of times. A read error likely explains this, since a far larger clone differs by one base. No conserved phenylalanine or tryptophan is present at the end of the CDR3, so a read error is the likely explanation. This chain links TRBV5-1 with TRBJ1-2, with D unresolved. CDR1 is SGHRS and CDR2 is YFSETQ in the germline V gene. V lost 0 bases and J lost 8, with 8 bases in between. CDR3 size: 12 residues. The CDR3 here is CASSLGSLGYTS. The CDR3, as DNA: TGCGCCAGCAGCTTGGGGTCGTTGGGCTACACCTCC.

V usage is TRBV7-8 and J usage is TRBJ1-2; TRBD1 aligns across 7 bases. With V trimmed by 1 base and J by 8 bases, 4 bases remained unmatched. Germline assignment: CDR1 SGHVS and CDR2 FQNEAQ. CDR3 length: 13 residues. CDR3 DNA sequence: TGTGCCAGCAGCTTAGGTCCGGACAGGGGCTACACCTTC. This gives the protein CASSLGPDRGYTF.

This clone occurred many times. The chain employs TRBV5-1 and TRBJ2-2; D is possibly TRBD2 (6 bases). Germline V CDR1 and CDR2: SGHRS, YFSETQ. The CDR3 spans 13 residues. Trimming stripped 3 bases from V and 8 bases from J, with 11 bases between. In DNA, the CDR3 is TGCGCCAGCAGCTCCCTAGCGTTAGGGGAGCTGTTTTTT. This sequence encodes CASSSLALGELFF.

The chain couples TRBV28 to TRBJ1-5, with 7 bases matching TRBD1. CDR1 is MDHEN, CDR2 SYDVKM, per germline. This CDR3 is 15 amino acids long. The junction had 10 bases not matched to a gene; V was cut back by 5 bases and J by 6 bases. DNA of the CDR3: TGTGCCAGCAGTCGACAGGGTTCCTATGGTCAGCCCCAGCATTTT. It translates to CASSRQGSYGQPQHF.

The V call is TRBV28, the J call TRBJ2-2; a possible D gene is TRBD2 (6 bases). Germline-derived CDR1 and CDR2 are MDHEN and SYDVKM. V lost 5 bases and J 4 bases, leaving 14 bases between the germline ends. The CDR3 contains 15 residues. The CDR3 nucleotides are TGTGCCAGCAGTCTCGGCGGGATCGTCACCGGGGAGCTGTTTTTT. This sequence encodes CASSLGGIVTGELFF.

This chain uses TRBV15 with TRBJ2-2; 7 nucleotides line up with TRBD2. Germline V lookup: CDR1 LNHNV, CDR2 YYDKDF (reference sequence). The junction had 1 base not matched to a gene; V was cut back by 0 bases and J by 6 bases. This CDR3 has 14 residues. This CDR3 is CATSRDRGAGELFF. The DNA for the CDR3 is TGTGCCACCAGCAGAGATCGGGGGGCCGGGGAGCTGTTTTTT.

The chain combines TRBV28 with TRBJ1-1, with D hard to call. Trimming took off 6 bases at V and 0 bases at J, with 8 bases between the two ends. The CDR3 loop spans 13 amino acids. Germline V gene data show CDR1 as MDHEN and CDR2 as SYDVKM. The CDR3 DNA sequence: TGTGCCAGCAGCAACTCAGTGAACACTGAAGCTTTCTTT. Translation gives CASSNSVNTEAFF.

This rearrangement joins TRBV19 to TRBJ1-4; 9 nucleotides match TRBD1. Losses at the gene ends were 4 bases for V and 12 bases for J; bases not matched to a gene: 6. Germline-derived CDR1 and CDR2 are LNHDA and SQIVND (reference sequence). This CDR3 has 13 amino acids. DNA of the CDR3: TGTGCCAGTAGTAGACAGGGGGTGCGGGAACTGTTTTTT. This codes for CASSRQGVRELFF.

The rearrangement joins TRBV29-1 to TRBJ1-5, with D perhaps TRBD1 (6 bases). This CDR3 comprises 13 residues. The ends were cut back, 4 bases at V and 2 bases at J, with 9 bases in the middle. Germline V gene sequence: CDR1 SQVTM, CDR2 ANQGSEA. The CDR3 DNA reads TGCAGCGTTGCACAGGGTCGCAATCAGCCCCAGCATTTT. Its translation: CSVAQGRNQPQHF.

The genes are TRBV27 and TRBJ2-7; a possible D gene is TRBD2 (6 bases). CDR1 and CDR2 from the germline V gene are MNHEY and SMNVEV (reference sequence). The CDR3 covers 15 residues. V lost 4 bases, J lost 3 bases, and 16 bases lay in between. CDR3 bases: TGTGCCAGCAGTTCGAAATGGACTACCAGCTACGAGCAGTACTTC. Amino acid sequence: CASSSKWTTSYEQYF.

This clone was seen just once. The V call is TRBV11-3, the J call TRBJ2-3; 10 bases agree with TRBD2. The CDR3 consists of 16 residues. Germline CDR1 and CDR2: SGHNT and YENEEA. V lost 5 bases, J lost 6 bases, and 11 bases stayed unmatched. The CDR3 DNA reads TGTGCCAGCAGCGCTCCCCTAGCGGGAGCCCCCGATACGCAGTATTTT. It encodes CASSAPLAGAPDTQYF.

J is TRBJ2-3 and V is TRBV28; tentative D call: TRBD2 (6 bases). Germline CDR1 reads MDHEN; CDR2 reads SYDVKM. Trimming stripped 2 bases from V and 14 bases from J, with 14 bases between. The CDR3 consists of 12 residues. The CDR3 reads CASSLRERPGYF. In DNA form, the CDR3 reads TGTGCCAGCAGTTTACGGGAGAGGCCGGGGTATTTT.

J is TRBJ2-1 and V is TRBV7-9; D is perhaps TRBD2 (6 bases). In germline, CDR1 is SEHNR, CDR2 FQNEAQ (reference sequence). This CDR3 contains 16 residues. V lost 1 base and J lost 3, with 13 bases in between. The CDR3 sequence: CASSLGLGGIYNEQFF. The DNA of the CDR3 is TGTGCCAGCAGCTTAGGGCTGGGCGGGATCTACAATGAGCAGTTCTTC.

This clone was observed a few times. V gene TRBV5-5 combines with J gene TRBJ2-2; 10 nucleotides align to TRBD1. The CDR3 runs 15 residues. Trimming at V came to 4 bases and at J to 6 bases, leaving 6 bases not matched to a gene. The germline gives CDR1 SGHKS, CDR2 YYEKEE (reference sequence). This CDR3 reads CASSPGTGDPGELFF. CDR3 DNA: TGTGCCAGCAGCCCCGGGACAGGGGACCCCGGGGAGCTGTTTTTT.

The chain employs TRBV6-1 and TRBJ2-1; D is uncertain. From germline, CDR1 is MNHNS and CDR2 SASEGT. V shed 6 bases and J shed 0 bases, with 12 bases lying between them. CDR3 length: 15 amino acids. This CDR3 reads CASSPMKSSYNEQFF. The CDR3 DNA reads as TGTGCCAGCAGCCCCATGAAGAGCTCCTACAATGAGCAGTTCTTC.

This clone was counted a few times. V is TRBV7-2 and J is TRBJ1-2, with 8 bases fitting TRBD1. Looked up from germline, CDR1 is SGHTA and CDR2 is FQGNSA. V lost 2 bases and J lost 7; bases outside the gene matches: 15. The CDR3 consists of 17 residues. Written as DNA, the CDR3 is TGTGCCAGCAGCTTACGTGTGATAGGGGCAGGGGGCCGTGGCTACACCTTC. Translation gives CASSLRVIGAGGRGYTF. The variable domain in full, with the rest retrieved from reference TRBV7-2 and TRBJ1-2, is GAGVSQSPSNKVTEKGKDVELRCDPISGHTALYWYRQSLGQGLEFLIYFQGNSAPDKSGLPSDRFSAERTGGSVSTLTIQRTQQEDSAVYLCASSLRVIGAGGRGYTFGSGTRLTVV.

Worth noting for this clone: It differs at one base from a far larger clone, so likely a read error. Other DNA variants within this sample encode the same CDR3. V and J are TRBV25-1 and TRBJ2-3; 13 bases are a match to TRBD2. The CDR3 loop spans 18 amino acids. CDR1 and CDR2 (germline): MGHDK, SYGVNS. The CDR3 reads CASSVLAGGIFGTDTQYF. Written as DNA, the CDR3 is TGTGCCAGCAGTGTACTAGCGGGAGGGATCTTCGGCACAGATACTCAGTATTTT.

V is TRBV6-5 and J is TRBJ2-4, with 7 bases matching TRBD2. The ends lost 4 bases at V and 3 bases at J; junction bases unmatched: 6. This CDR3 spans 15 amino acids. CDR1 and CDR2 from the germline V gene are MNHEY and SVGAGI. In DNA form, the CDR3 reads TGTGCCAGCAGTTCTTCTTTAGCGGGCAAAAACATTCAGTACTTC. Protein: CASSSSLAGKNIQYF.

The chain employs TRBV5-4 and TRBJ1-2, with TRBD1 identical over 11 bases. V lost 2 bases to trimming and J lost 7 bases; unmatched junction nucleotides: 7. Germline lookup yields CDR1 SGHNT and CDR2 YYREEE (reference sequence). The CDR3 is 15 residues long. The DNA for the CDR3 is TGTGCCAGCAGCTTTTCGGACAGGGGGCGTCGTGGCTACACCTTC. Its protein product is CASSFSDRGRRGYTF.

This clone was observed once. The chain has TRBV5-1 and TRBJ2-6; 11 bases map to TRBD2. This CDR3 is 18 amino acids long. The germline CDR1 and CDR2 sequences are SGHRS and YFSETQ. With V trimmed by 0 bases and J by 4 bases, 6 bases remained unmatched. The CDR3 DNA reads TGCGCCAGCAGCTTGGTGGCACTAGCGGGAGCGGGGGCCAACGTCCTGACTTTC. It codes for CASSLVALAGAGANVLTF.

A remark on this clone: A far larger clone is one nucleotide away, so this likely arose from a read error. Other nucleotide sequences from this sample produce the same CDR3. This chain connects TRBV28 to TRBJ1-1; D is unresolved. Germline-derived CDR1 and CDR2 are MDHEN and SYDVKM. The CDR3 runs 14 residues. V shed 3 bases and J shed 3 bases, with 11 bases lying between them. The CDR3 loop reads CASSFGDRDTEAFF. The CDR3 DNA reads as TGTGCCAGCAGTTTCGGTGATCGCGACACTGAAGCTTTCTTT.

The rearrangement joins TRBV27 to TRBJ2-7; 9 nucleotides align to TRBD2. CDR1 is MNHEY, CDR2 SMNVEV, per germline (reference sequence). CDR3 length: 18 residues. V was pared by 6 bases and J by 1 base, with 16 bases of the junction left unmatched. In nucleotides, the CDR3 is TGTGCCAGCAGGGCTGTCGGTTTTAGGCGGGAGGGTTCCTACGAGCAGTACTTC. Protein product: CASRAVGFRREGSYEQYF.